What follows is one T cell receptor beta chain and its context. The entry originates in a study of blood T cells in healthy people across ages. The V gene end was trimmed by 4 bases and the J gene end by 5 bases; junction bases not matched to a gene: 7. CDR1 and CDR2 (germline): DFQATT, SNEGSKA (reference sequence). The CDR3 totals 13 residues. With a J-beta primer mix and a sample-barcoded 5' primer, a second PCR ran 7 to 11 cycles. A single record per CDR3 protein comes from TCRdb applying MiXCR to the 5' RACE reads. Of some 640,000 distinct CDR3 sequences in the sample, around 48% were seen once. The sequencing sample was made of blood. The chain recombines TRBV20-1 with TRBJ1-1, with 7 positions matching TRBD1. The receptor comes from an older woman in good health. The CDR3 reads CSATPQGGTEAFF. CDR3 DNA sequence: TGCAGTGCTACCCCGCAGGGGGGGACTGAAGCTTTCTTT.